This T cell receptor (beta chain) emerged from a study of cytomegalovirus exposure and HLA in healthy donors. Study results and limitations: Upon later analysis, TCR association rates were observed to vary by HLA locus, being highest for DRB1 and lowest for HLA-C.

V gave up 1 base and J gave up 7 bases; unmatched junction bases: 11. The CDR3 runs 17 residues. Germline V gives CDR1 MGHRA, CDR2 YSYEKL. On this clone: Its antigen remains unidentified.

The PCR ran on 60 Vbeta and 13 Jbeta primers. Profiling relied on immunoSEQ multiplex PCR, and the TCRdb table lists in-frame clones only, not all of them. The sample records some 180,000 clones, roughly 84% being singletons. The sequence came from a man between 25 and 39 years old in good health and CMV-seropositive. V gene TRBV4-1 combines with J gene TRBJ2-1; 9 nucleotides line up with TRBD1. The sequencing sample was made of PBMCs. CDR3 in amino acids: CASSQATGGRSLNEQFF. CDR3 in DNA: TGCGCCAGCAGCCAAGCGACAGGGGGGAGATCTTTGAATGAGCAGTTCTTC.